This T cell receptor beta chain was identified in a study of human CD8 memory T cell subsets. This CDR3 has 16 residues. The germline CDR1 and CDR2 sequences are MDHEN and SYDVKM. Libraries of TCR beta chains were produced by 5' RACE (UMI-labeled). TCRdb re-called the 5' RACE reads and gives one entry per CDR3 protein, without DNA. Found here are roughly 10,000 distinct CDR3 sequences; the top ten clones hold 20% to 25%. The V call is TRBV28, the J call TRBJ2-5; TCRdb gives TRBD2 as the D gene, but with no DNA this cannot be confirmed. The TCR originated in a human donor in good health. The sequenced sample was CD8+ T cells from PBMCs. This chain's CDR3 is CASSFRASGAQETQYF.